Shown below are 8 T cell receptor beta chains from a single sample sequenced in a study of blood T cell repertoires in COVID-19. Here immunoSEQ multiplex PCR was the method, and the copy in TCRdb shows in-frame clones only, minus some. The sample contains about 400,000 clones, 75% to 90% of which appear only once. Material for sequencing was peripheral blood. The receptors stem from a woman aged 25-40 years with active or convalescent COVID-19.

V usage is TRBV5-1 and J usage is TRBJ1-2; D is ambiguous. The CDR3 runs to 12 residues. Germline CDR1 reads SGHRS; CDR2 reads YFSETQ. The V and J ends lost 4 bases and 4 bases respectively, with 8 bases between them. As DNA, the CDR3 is TGCGCCAGCAGCCCCGACACCTATGGCTACACCTTC. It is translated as CASSPDTYGYTF.

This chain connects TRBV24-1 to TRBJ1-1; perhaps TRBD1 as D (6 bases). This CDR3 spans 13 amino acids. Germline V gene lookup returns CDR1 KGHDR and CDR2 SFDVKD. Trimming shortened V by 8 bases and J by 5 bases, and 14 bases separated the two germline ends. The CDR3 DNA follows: TGTGCCACCACCCACAGGGTGGGGACTGAAGCTTTCTTT. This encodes CATTHRVGTEAFF.

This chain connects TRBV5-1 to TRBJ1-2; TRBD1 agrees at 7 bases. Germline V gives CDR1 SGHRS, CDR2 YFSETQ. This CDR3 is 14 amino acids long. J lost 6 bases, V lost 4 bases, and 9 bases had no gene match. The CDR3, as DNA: TGCGCCAGCAGCAAGGAAGGGGGCGCAAATGGCTACACCTTC. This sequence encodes CASSKEGGANGYTF. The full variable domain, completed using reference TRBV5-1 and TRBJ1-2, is KAGVTQTPRYLIKTRGQQVTLSCSPISGHRSVSWYQQTPGQGLQFLFEYFSETQRNKGNFPGRFSGRQFSNSRSEMNVSTLELGDSALYLCASSKEGGANGYTFGSGTRLTVV.

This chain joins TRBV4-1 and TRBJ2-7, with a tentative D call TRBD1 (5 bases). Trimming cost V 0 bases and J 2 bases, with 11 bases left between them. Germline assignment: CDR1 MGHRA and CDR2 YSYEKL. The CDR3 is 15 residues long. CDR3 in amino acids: CASSQDLRQTYEQYF. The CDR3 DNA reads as TGCGCCAGCAGCCAAGATTTGCGACAGACCTACGAGCAGTACTTC.

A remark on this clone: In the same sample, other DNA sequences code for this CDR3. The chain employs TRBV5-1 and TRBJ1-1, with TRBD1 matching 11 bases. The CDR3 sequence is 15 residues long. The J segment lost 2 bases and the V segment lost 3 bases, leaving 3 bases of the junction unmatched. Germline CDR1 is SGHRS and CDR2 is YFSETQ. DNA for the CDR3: TGCGCCAGCAGCTCCGGACAGGGGGCCAACACTGAAGCTTTCTTT. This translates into CASSSGQGANTEAFF.

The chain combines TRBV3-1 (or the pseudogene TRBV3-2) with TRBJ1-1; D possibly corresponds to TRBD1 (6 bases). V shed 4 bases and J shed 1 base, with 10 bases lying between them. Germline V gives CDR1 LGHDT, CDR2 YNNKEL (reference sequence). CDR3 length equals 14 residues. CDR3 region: CASSLGGANTEAFF. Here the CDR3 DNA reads TGTGCCAGCAGCCTAGGGGGAGCGAACACTGAAGCTTTCTTT.

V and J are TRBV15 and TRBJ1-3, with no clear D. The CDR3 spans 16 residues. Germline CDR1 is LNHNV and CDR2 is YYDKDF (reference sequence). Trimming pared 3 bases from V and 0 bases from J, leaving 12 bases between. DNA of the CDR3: TGTGCCACCAGCAGGACAAGCGGGGTCTCTGGAAACACCATATATTTT. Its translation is CATSRTSGVSGNTIYF.

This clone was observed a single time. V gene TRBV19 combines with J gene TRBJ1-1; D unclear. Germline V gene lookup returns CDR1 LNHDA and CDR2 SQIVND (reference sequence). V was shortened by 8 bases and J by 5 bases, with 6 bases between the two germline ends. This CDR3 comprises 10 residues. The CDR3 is CASEGTEAFF. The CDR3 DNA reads TGTGCCAGTGAGGGTACTGAAGCTTTCTTT.